This T cell receptor (beta chain) was found in a study of identical twins. In this sample, this clonotype turned up a few times. A single record per CDR3 protein comes from TCRdb applying MiXCR to the 5' RACE reads. Of about 520,000 distinct CDR3 sequences detected, less than 25% appear once; the ten largest clones hold 0.75% to 0.95%. Germline V gives CDR1 SGHRS, CDR2 YFSETQ. The CDR3 spans 14 residues. The germline V and J ends were trimmed by 4 bases and 6 bases, with 16 bases remaining between them. This same sample was also part of a study on T cells expressing NK-cell markers. That work adds: One of eight sequenced donors was HCMV-seronegative; the other seven were seropositive.

The TCR originated in a woman under 30 in good health. The chain joins TRBV5-1 to TRBJ1-2, with D perhaps matching TRBD1 (5 bases). Input material: CD4+ T cells sorted from blood. CDR3 in DNA: TGCGCCAGCAGCCTCGGGACGGCGGAACATGGCTACACCTTC. This encodes CASSLGTAEHGYTF.